The clone carrying this T cell receptor beta chain was recorded only once. Its antigen is as yet unknown. This sample includes further DNA sequences coding for the same CDR3. The data belong to a study of shared clonotypes between healthy human individuals. Study-wide context: A donor's plate count was three for CD4 naive and three for CD4 memory; CD8 naive had two and CD8 memory one. General study results and limits: Larger richness was generally estimated for naive than memory subsets. The expectation was that sequencing depth would affect clonotype sharing among donors.

Using immunoSEQ multiplex PCR, the repertoire was profiled, and TCRdb retains in-frame clones only, with some absent. The table records roughly 640,000 clones, over 65% of them present only once. With V trimmed by 2 bases and J by 1 base, 2 bases remained unmatched. The CDR3 runs 15 residues. The germline V gene encodes CDR1 KGHSH and CDR2 LQKENI. Adults of Caucasian background living in Nashville, Tennessee made up all donors. The gene calls are TRBV18 and TRBJ2-3; 8 positions match TRBD2. The sequenced sample consisted of memory CD4+ T cells sorted from blood. Stated subset: CD45RA-negative fraction. The clonotype comes from a woman aged 30 to 39 in good health. The CDR3 spells CASSPELAGTDTQYF. CDR3 DNA sequence: TGTGCCAGCTCACCAGAACTAGCGGGCACAGATACGCAGTATTTT.